The 29 T cell receptor beta chains in this list originate from one sample, sequenced in a study of shared clonotypes between healthy human individuals. Measured with immunoSEQ multiplex PCR; TCRdb has only the in-frame clones, and not every one. The sample carries roughly 490,000 clones, 76% recorded once. What was sequenced was PBMCs. These receptors were obtained from a woman in her forties in good health. Some clones in this sample may be carry-over from other donors' samples.

The chain recombines TRBV4-3 with TRBJ2-6; D gene unclear. This CDR3 has 17 residues. Germline lookup yields CDR1 LGHNA and CDR2 YSLEER. V lost 1 base, J lost 6 bases, and 16 bases lay in between. The CDR3 loop reads CASSQGAASVSANVLTF. CDR3 nucleotide sequence: TGCGCCAGCAGCCAAGGAGCCGCCTCCGTCTCGGCCAACGTCCTGACTTTC.

In its sample, this clone was seen many times. In DNA, the CDR3 is TGTGCCAGCAGAAGGTGGGGGGAGAACACTGAAGCTTTCTTT. Its translation: CASRRWGENTEAFF. The chain is built from TRBV28 and TRBJ1-1, with a tentative D call TRBD1 (5 bases). V was shortened by 6 bases and J by 1 base, with 12 bases between the two germline ends. In germline, CDR1 is MDHEN, CDR2 SYDVKM. The CDR3 has 14 amino acids.

The J gene is TRBJ2-1, the V gene TRBV27; 8 bases match TRBD2. With V trimmed by 6 bases and J by 2 bases, 9 bases remained unmatched. The CDR3 runs to 16 residues. Germline CDR1 is MNHEY and CDR2 is SMNVEV (reference sequence). The CDR3 region is CASRPGGRGAYNEQFF. For the CDR3, the DNA is TGTGCCAGCAGACCGGGAGGGAGGGGGGCCTACAATGAGCAGTTCTTC.

This clone was seen more than once but under ten times. The gene calls are TRBV2 and TRBJ2-5; D gene ambiguous. CDR1 is SNHLY, CDR2 FYNNEI, per germline. Trimming took off 7 bases at V and 5 bases at J, with 11 bases between the two ends. The CDR3 sequence is 12 residues long. The CDR3 DNA sequence: TGTGCCAGCACCGCTCTGGGGGAGACCCAGTACTTC. It specifies CASTALGETQYF.

The chain combines TRBV30 with TRBJ2-7; 11 bases are a match to TRBD2. The germline gives CDR1 GTSNPN, CDR2 SVGIG (reference sequence). The CDR3 covers 15 residues. Unmatched junction bases numbered 1, after V lost 0 bases and J lost 0 bases. The CDR3 loop reads CAWSVGLAGSYEQYF. CDR3 bases: TGTGCCTGGAGTGTAGGACTAGCGGGCTCCTACGAGCAGTACTTC.

The chain combines TRBV6-1 with TRBJ1-2; 9 nucleotides line up with TRBD1. The germline V gene encodes CDR1 MNHNS and CDR2 SASEGT. V shed 10 bases, J shed 10 bases, and the junction held 10 bases outside the gene matches. CDR3 length: 12 residues. The CDR3 bases are TGTGCCACCGGGGGGGACAGGGAAGTCTACACCTTC. Translation: CATGGDREVYTF.

V usage is TRBV5-1 and J usage is TRBJ2-3; 9 nucleotides line up with TRBD1. The germline CDR1 and CDR2 sequences are SGHRS and YFSETQ. The CDR3 is 14 amino acids. The V gene end was trimmed by 4 bases and the J gene end by 5 bases; junction bases not matched to a gene: 5. The CDR3 loop is CASSRDRVVDTQYF. The CDR3 DNA is TGCGCCAGCAGCCGGGACAGGGTTGTAGATACGCAGTATTTT.

This chain links TRBV9 with TRBJ2-7; D ambiguous. The V end lost 4 bases, the J end lost 6 bases, and 11 bases lay between the germline ends. This CDR3 is 12 amino acids long. CDR1 is SGDLS, CDR2 YYNGEE, per germline. The CDR3 protein is CASSQRLPEQYF. CDR3 sequence (DNA): TGTGCCAGCAGCCAAAGACTCCCCGAGCAGTACTTC.

The rearrangement joins TRBV5-1 to TRBJ2-7, with D perhaps matching TRBD2 (5 bases). CDR3 length equals 14 residues. V lost 4 bases and J lost 1, with 12 bases in between. Per the germline V gene, CDR1 is SGHRS and CDR2 is YFSETQ. CDR3 in DNA: TGCGCCAGCAGCACTCGGACTGGATCCTACGAGCAGTACTTC. It codes for CASSTRTGSYEQYF. The variable domain in full, with the rest retrieved from reference TRBV5-1 and TRBJ2-7, is KAGVTQTPRYLIKTRGQQVTLSCSPISGHRSVSWYQQTPGQGLQFLFEYFSETQRNKGNFPGRFSGRQFSNSRSEMNVSTLELGDSALYLCASSTRTGSYEQYFGPGTRLTVT.

The chain links TRBV27 to TRBJ1-2, with TRBD1 matching over 8 bases. Losses at the gene ends were 5 bases for V and 1 base for J; bases not matched to a gene: 6. CDR3 size: 15 residues. Germline V gene data show CDR1 as MNHEY and CDR2 as SMNVEV (reference sequence). The CDR3 bases are TGTGCCAGCAGTCCCCGGACAGGGATTAACTATGGCTACACCTTC. Amino acid sequence: CASSPRTGINYGYTF.

V usage is TRBV5-4 and J usage is TRBJ1-2; D possibly corresponds to TRBD1 (5 bases). The CDR3 extends over 14 amino acids. Trimming pared 4 bases from V and 4 bases from J, leaving 14 bases between. Per the germline V gene, CDR1 is SGHNT and CDR2 is YYREEE (reference sequence). CDR3 region: CASSRDLGFYGYTF. The CDR3 DNA is TGTGCCAGCAGCAGGGACTTGGGTTTCTATGGCTACACCTTC.

This chain connects TRBV10-1 to TRBJ1-4; 7 positions agree with TRBD1. Germline V gene lookup returns CDR1 WNHNN and CDR2 SYGVQD (reference sequence). CDR3 length equals 13 residues. Losses at the gene ends were 6 bases for V and 10 bases for J; bases not matched to a gene: 8. The CDR3 region is CASSTGTVGKLFF. The CDR3 DNA follows: TGCGCCAGCAGCACCGGGACAGTTGGAAAACTGTTTTTT.

This clone was detected ten times or more. Other DNA sequences in the same sample also yield this CDR3. The CDR3 DNA follows: TGTGCCAGCAGCTTGAGTGGTCGGGATACGCAGTATTTT. Its translation is CASSLSGRDTQYF. The V gene is TRBV7-8, the J gene TRBJ2-3; the D is unclear. The V and J ends lost 3 bases and 6 bases respectively, with 10 bases between them. The CDR3 is made up of 13 amino acids. Germline CDR1 is SGHVS and CDR2 is FQNEAQ.

Turning to this clone: A read error may produce the germline difference seen at one junction end. The chain has TRBV7-7 and TRBJ2-6; 8 bases line up with TRBD1. CDR1 SSHAT and CDR2 FNYEAQ come from the germline V gene (reference sequence). This CDR3 spans 18 amino acids. This CDR3 reads CASSLEDRDPPRFIPWSF. DNA of the CDR3: TGTGCTAGCAGCTTAGAGGACAGGGACCCGCCTAGGTTCATCCCTTGGAGTTTC.

This clone showed up just once. V is TRBV5-1 and J is TRBJ2-7; 9 nucleotides agree with TRBD1. The J segment lost 4 bases and the V segment lost 4 bases, leaving 6 bases of the junction unmatched. Germline values: CDR1 SGHRS, CDR2 YFSETQ. The CDR3 totals 14 residues. The CDR3 DNA sequence: TGCGCCAGCAGCCCCCCGGGACAGGGTTACGAGCAGTACTTC. Its translation is CASSPPGQGYEQYF.

With regard to this clone: A far larger clone lies a single base away; this is likely a read error. The chain recombines TRBV6-4 with TRBJ2-1, with 8 bases aligning to TRBD2. Germline assignment: CDR1 MRHNA and CDR2 SNTAGT. The CDR3 has 15 amino acids. The CDR3 bases are TGTGCCGGCAGTGAGGCGGGAGGCAGCTACAATGAGCAGTTCTTC. The encoded protein is CAGSEAGGSYNEQFF.

The CDR3 DNA follows: TGTGCCAGCAGTCCGGAGCGGAGAGATACGCAGTATTTT. This translates into CASSPERRDTQYF. The chain couples TRBV2 to TRBJ2-3, with a tentative D call TRBD2 (5 bases). The CDR3 runs to 13 residues. The V and J ends lost 5 bases and 5 bases respectively, with 11 bases between them. From germline, CDR1 is SNHLY and CDR2 FYNNEI. The full variable domain, in which reference TRBV2 and TRBJ2-3 provide the parts outside the CDR3, is EPEVTQTPSHQVTQMGQEVILRCVPISNHLYFYWYRQILGQKVEFLVSFYNNEISEKSEIFDDQFSVERPDGSNFTLKIRSTKLEDSAMYFCASSPERRDTQYFGPGTRLTVL.

The genes are TRBV9 and TRBJ2-1; 14 nucleotides align to TRBD2. This CDR3 is 16 amino acids long. Germline V lookup: CDR1 SGDLS, CDR2 YYNGEE. The ends lost 0 bases at V and 6 bases at J; junction bases unmatched: 2. The CDR3 protein is CASSVDGTSGGNEQFF. The CDR3 coding sequence is TGTGCCAGCAGCGTAGACGGGACTAGCGGGGGCAATGAGCAGTTCTTC. The whole variable domain, filled in from reference TRBV9 and TRBJ2-1, reads DSGVTQTPKHLITATGQRVTLRCSPRSGDLSVYWYQQSLDQGLQFLIQYYNGEERAKGNILERFSAQQFPDLHSELNLSSLELGDSALYFCASSVDGTSGGNEQFFGPGTRLTVL.

The chain carries TRBV21-1 and TRBJ2-6. TRBV21-1 is marked as a pseudogene. The CDR3 is made up of 18 amino acids. CDR3 sequence: CASSKACSRNSGANVLTF. CDR3 in DNA: TGTGCCAGCAGCAAAGCGTGTTCCCGAAACTCTGGGGCCAACGTCCTGACTTTC.

The chain couples TRBV5-6 to TRBJ2-7; 7 positions match TRBD1. This CDR3 spans 14 amino acids. Germline V gives CDR1 SGHDT, CDR2 YYEEEE. V trimming: 4 bases; J trimming: 6 bases; junction bases outside the gene matches: 10. CDR3 sequence reads: CASSVDRLGGEQYF. The CDR3 nucleotides are TGTGCCAGCAGCGTGGACAGGCTTGGGGGCGAGCAGTACTTC.

The rearrangement uses TRBV5-6 and TRBJ2-2; possibly TRBD2 for D (5 bases). Germline V gives CDR1 SGHDT, CDR2 YYEEEE. The CDR3 covers 15 residues. V lost 3 bases and J 3 bases, leaving 12 bases between the germline ends. The CDR3 loop is CASSSKDWYTGELFF. The CDR3, as DNA: TGTGCCAGCAGCTCCAAGGACTGGTACACCGGGGAGCTGTTTTTT.

The rearrangement uses TRBV5-1 and TRBJ2-1; TRBD1 aligns across 9 bases. This CDR3 spans 17 amino acids. CDR1 is SGHRS, CDR2 YFSETQ, per germline. V gave up 4 bases and J gave up 8 bases; unmatched junction bases: 16. In DNA, the CDR3 is TGCGCCAGCAGCGGGGGCCCCAGACAGGGGGATATCGATGAGCAGTTCTTC. Its protein product is CASSGGPRQGDIDEQFF.

In this sample, this clone turned up once. The J gene is TRBJ2-7, the V gene TRBV7-2, with TRBD1 identical over 9 bases. The V and J ends lost 5 bases and 4 bases, in that order; junction bases with no gene match: 6. This CDR3 contains 14 residues. Germline assignment: CDR1 SGHTA and CDR2 FQGNSA. CDR3 protein: CASSPGQGRYEQYF. CDR3 nucleotide sequence: TGTGCCAGCAGCCCCGGACAGGGGCGTTACGAGCAGTACTTC. Looking up the rest from reference TRBV7-2 and TRBJ2-7 gives the full variable domain: GAGVSQSPSNKVTEKGKDVELRCDPISGHTALYWYRQSLGQGLEFLIYFQGNSAPDKSGLPSDRFSAERTGGSVSTLTIQRTQQEDSAVYLCASSPGQGRYEQYFGPGTRLTVT.

In the case of this clone: Additional DNA sequences in this sample encode the identical CDR3. The V and J genes are TRBV11-1 and TRBJ2-7, with D perhaps TRBD1 (5 bases). Trimming shortened V by 3 bases and J by 0 bases, and 12 bases separated the two germline ends. Germline CDR1 is SGHAT and CDR2 is FQDESV (reference sequence). CDR3 length equals 15 residues. Written as DNA, the CDR3 is TGTGCCAGCAGCTTCTGGGGCGGCGGCTCCTACGAGCAGTACTTC. This gives the protein CASSFWGGGSYEQYF.

The chain joins TRBV19 to TRBJ2-7; tentatively, D is TRBD1 (6 bases). The CDR3 length is 15 residues. Trimming stripped 6 bases from V and 2 bases from J, with 17 bases between. CDR1 is LNHDA and CDR2 is SQIVND in the germline V gene (reference sequence). The CDR3 is CASSVPGHLTYEQYF. The DNA of the CDR3 is TGTGCCAGTAGCGTACCGGGACACCTAACCTACGAGCAGTACTTC.

This chain connects TRBV28 to TRBJ1-2; 7 bases align to TRBD1. The CDR3 has 14 amino acids. J lost 3 bases, V lost 7 bases, and 8 bases had no gene match. The V gene's germline CDR1 is MDHEN and CDR2 SYDVKM. CDR3 sequence (DNA): TGTGCCAGCACATTGTCCGGGACAGACTATGGCTACACCTTC. Its translation: CASTLSGTDYGYTF.

The rearrangement uses TRBV4-1 and TRBJ1-3; 8 positions agree with TRBD1. The CDR3 sequence is 15 residues long. V lost 4 bases, J lost 4 bases, and 6 bases stayed unmatched. Germline V CDR1 and CDR2: MGHRA, YSYEKL. The CDR3 here is CASSRIQGGGNTIYF. CDR3 nucleotide sequence: TGCGCCAGCAGCCGCATACAGGGGGGCGGAAACACCATATATTTT.

V usage is TRBV6-5 and J usage is TRBJ2-7; D possibly uses TRBD1 or TRBD2 (6 bases each). This CDR3 is 15 amino acids long. CDR1 is MNHEY, CDR2 SVGAGI, per germline. V lost 8 bases and J 6 bases, leaving 23 bases between the germline ends. The CDR3, as DNA: TGTGCCAGCGCAACACCCGGGGGACACTGGTCCGAGCAGTACTTC. This translates into CASATPGGHWSEQYF.

The chain has TRBV27 and TRBJ2-5; 9 bases map to TRBD2. This CDR3 is built from 14 residues. Looked up from germline, CDR1 is MNHEY and CDR2 is SMNVEV (reference sequence). The V and J ends lost 3 bases and 7 bases, in that order; junction bases with no gene match: 6. The CDR3 coding sequence is TGTGCCAGCAGTTTTAGCGGGAGTGGGTTGACCCAGTACTTC. It is translated as CASSFSGSGLTQYF.